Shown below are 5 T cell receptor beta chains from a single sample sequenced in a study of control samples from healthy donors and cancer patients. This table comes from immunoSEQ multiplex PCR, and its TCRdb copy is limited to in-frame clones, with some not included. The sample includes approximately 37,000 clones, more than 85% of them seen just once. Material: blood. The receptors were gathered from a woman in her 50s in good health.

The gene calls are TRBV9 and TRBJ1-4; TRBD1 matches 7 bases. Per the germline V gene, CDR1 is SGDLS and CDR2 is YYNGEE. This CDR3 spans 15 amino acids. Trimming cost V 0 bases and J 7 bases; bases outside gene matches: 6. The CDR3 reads CASSVDGRGGEKLFF. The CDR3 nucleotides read TGTGCCAGCAGCGTAGACGGCAGGGGGGGTGAAAAACTGTTTTTT. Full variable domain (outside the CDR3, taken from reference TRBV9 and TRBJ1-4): DSGVTQTPKHLITATGQRVTLRCSPRSGDLSVYWYQQSLDQGLQFLIQYYNGEERAKGNILERFSAQQFPDLHSELNLSSLELGDSALYFCASSVDGRGGEKLFFGSGTQLSVL.

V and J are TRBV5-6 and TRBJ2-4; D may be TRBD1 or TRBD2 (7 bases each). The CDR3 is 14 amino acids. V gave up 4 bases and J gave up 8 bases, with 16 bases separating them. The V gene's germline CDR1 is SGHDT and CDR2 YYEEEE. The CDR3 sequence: CASSERQGGDIQYF. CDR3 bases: TGTGCCAGCAGCGAACGACAGGGAGGGGACATTCAGTACTTC.

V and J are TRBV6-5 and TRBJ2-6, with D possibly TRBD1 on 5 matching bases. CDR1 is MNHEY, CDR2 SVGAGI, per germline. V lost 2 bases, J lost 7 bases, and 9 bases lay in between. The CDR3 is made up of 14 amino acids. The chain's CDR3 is CASSYGRVANVLTF. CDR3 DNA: TGTGCCAGCAGTTACGGCAGGGTAGCCAACGTCCTGACTTTC.

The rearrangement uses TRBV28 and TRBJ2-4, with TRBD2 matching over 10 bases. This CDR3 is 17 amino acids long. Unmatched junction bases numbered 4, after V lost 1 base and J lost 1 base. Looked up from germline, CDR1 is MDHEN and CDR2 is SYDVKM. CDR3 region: CASSLFAAGGAKNIQYF. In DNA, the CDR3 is TGTGCCAGCAGTTTATTCGCAGCGGGGGGGGCCAAAAACATTCAGTACTTC.

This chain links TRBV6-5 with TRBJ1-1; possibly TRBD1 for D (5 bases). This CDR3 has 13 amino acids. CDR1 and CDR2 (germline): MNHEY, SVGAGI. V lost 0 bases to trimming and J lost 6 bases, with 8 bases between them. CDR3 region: CASSYSGASEAFF. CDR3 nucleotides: TGTGCCAGCAGTTACTCCGGGGCATCTGAAGCTTTCTTT.